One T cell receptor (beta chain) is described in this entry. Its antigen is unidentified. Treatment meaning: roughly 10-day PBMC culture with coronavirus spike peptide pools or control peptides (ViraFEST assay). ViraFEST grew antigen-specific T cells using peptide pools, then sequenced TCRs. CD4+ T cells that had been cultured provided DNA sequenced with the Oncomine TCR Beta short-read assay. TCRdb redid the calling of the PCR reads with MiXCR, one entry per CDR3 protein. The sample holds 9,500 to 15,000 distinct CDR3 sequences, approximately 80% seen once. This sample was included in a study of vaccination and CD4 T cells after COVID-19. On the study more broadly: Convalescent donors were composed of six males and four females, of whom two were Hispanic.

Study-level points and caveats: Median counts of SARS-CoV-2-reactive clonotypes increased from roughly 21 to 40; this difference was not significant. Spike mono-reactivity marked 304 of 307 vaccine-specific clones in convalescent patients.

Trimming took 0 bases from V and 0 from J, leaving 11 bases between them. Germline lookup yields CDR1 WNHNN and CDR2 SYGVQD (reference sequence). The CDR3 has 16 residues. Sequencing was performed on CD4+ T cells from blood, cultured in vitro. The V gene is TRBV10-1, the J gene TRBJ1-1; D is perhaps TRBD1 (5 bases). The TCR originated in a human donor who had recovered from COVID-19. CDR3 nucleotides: TGCGCCAGCAGTGAGTCGGGACGAGGGATGAACACTGAAGCTTTCTTT. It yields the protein CASSESGRGMNTEAFF.